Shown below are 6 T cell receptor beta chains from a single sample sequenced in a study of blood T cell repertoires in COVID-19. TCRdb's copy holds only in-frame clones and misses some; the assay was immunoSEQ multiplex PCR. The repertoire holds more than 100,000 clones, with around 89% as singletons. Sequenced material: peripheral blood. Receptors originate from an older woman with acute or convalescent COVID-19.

CDR3 DNA: TGCGCCAGCAGCTTGGAGCGCGGCAGGGGGCGCAGAACAGATACGCAGTATTTT. It codes for CASSLERGRGRRTDTQYF. The J gene is TRBJ2-3, the V gene TRBV5-1; 8 bases line up with TRBD1. The V gene's germline CDR1 is SGHRS and CDR2 YFSETQ. The junction had 12 bases not matched to a gene; V was cut back by 0 bases and J by 3 bases. The CDR3 loop spans 18 amino acids.

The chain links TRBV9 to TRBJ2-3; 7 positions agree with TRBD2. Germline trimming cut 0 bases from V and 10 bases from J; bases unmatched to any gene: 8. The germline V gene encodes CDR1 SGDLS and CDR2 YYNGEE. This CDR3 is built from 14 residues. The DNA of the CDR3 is TGTGCCAGCAGCGTAGATGGATACCGGGGGGCGCAGTATTTT. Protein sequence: CASSVDGYRGAQYF.

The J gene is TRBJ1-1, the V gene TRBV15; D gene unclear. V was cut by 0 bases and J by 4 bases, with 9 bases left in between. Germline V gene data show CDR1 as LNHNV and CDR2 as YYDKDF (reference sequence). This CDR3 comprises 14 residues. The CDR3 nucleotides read TGTGCCACCAGCAGAGAACCAGTATCCACTGAAGCTTTCTTT. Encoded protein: CATSREPVSTEAFF.

In DNA form, the CDR3 reads TGTGCCAGCTTCCGATTAGGGACAGGGGCGCGAAACACTGAAGCTTTCTTT. Translating it yields CASFRLGTGARNTEAFF. This chain uses TRBV11-2 with TRBJ1-1, with TRBD1 identical over 10 bases. The junction had 14 bases not matched to a gene; V was cut back by 8 bases and J by 2 bases. Germline CDR1 and CDR2: SGHAT and FQNNGV. The length of the CDR3 is 17 residues.

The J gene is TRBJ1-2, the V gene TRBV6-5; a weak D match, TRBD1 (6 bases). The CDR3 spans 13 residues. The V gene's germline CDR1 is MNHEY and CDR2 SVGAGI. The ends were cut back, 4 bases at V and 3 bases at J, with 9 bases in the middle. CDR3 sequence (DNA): TGTGCCAGCAGTTCAGGGGATTACTATGGCTACACCTTC. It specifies CASSSGDYYGYTF.

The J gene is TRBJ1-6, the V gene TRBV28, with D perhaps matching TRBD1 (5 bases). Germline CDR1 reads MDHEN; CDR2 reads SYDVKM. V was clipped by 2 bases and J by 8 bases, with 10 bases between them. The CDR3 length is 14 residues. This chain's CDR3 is CASSLLGGDSPLHF. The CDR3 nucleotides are TGTGCCAGCAGTTTACTGGGAGGGGATTCACCCCTCCACTTT. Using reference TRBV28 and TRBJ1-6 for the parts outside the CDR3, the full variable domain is DVKVTQSSRYLVKRTGEKVFLECVQDMDHENMFWYRQDPGLGLRLIYFSYDVKMKEKGDIPEGYSVSREKKERFSLILESASTNQTSMYLCASSLLGGDSPLHFGNGTRLTVT.